These 22 T cell receptor beta chains came from one sample sequenced in a study of neurological immune-mediated disorders. TCRdb re-derived calls from the 5' RACE reads in MiXCR, one entry per CDR3 protein. The sample holds roughly 30,000 distinct CDR3 sequences, 5% to 8% seen once. Sequencing used PBMCs. These receptors were obtained from a woman aged 45-59 years in good health.

This clonotype has at least ten counts. The chain combines TRBV2 with TRBJ2-3, with D maybe TRBD2 (6 bases). In germline, CDR1 is SNHLY, CDR2 FYNNEI. The CDR3 is 15 residues long. V lost 4 bases to trimming and J lost 7 bases, with 18 bases between them. The CDR3 loop reads CASSGLAGAGNTQYF. DNA for the CDR3: TGTGCCAGCAGTGGCCTAGCCGGGGCGGGAAATACGCAGTATTTT.

This clonotype was detected many times. V and J are TRBV28 and TRBJ2-3; 8 bases line up with TRBD2. The V and J ends lost 5 bases and 1 base, in that order; junction bases with no gene match: 8. The length of the CDR3 is 16 residues. Germline V gene sequence: CDR1 MDHEN, CDR2 SYDVKM. This CDR3 reads CASSPGGAGGTDTQYF. In DNA form, the CDR3 reads TGTGCCAGCAGTCCCGGGGGAGCGGGGGGCACAGATACGCAGTATTTT. The full variable domain, rest sourced from reference TRBV28 and TRBJ2-3, is DVKVTQSSRYLVKRTGEKVFLECVQDMDHENMFWYRQDPGLGLRLIYFSYDVKMKEKGDIPEGYSVSREKKERFSLILESASTNQTSMYLCASSPGGAGGTDTQYFGPGTRLTVL.

The table lists this clonotype with many counts. The chain links TRBV7-2 to TRBJ1-5; weak D call: TRBD1 (6 bases). This CDR3 has 15 amino acids. Germline V gives CDR1 SGHTA, CDR2 FQGNSA. Trimming took 5 bases from V and 3 from J, leaving 14 bases between them. This chain's CDR3 is CASSPSGGFNQPQHF. The DNA of the CDR3 is TGTGCCAGCAGCCCCTCCGGGGGCTTCAATCAGCCCCAGCATTTT. Full variable domain (remainder filled in from reference TRBV7-2 and TRBJ1-5): GAGVSQSPSNKVTEKGKDVELRCDPISGHTALYWYRQSLGQGLEFLIYFQGNSAPDKSGLPSDRFSAERTGGSVSTLTIQRTQQEDSAVYLCASSPSGGFNQPQHFGDGTRLSIL.

The sample holds many counts of this clonotype. CDR3 coding DNA: TGTGCCAGCAGCTCTGGTATCCCCACCGATACGCAGTATTTT. Translated: CASSSGIPTDTQYF. The rearrangement joins TRBV7-2 to TRBJ2-3; D not resolved. Trimming took off 4 bases at V and 6 bases at J, with 14 bases between the two ends. The CDR3 length is 14 residues. Germline CDR1 reads SGHTA; CDR2 reads FQGNSA.

This clonotype has a single count. With a much larger clone just one base away, this may be a read error. The rearrangement joins TRBV7-9 to TRBJ1-2, with D unclear. Trimming stripped 5 bases from V and 8 bases from J, with 15 bases between. CDR1 is SEHNR and CDR2 is FQNEAQ in the germline V gene (reference sequence). This CDR3 comprises 13 residues. CDR3 sequence: CASSKVAALGYTF. CDR3 sequence (DNA): TGTGCCAGCAGCAAGGTGGCCGCCCTGGGCTACACCTTC.

This clonotype was seen at least ten times. The chain couples TRBV20-1 to TRBJ2-3; D not certain. The germline gives CDR1 DFQATT, CDR2 SNEGSKA (reference sequence). The germline V and J ends were trimmed by 5 bases and 4 bases, with 10 bases remaining between them. This CDR3 is 12 amino acids long. The CDR3 loop is CSAVPRADTQYF. CDR3 DNA sequence: TGCAGTGCTGTACCCCGGGCAGATACGCAGTATTTT.

This clonotype was seen many times. The chain recombines TRBV5-1 with TRBJ2-6; D remains unclear. CDR1 SGHRS and CDR2 YFSETQ come from the germline V gene. The CDR3 runs 15 residues. V was trimmed by 0 bases and J by 0 bases, leaving 4 bases between them. The CDR3 DNA reads TGCGCCAGCAGCTTGGAGGGCTCTGGGGCCAACGTCCTGACTTTC. Amino acids: CASSLEGSGANVLTF.

This clonotype has at least ten counts. The chain has TRBV5-1 and TRBJ1-1; D not resolved. The germline V and J ends were trimmed by 4 bases and 4 bases, with 11 bases remaining between them. Germline V gives CDR1 SGHRS, CDR2 YFSETQ. The CDR3 extends over 13 amino acids. Here the CDR3 DNA reads TGCGCCAGCAGCCAGGAGCCTGGCACTGAAGCTTTCTTT. Translating it yields CASSQEPGTEAFF.

The genes are TRBV10-3 and TRBJ2-1; TRBD2 matches 13 bases. The germline V gene has CDR1 ENHRY and CDR2 SYGVKD. Trimming cost V 4 bases and J 16 bases; bases outside gene matches: 13. CDR3 length: 15 amino acids. The CDR3 sequence: CAISGGTSGTATLFF. The CDR3 region has the DNA TGTGCCATCAGTGGAGGGACTAGCGGGACCGCCACTTTATTCTTC.

This clonotype came up many times. J is TRBJ1-2 and V is TRBV5-6; 11 nucleotides align to TRBD1. The CDR3 runs 19 residues. Germline-derived CDR1 and CDR2 are SGHDT and YYEEEE. V shed 3 bases, J shed 4 bases, and the junction held 17 bases outside the gene matches. In DNA, the CDR3 is TGTGCCAGCAGCTCCACCGGGACAGGGGGACTTCTTTCTCTCTATGGCTACACCTTC. This sequence encodes CASSSTGTGGLLSLYGYTF.

The V call is TRBV20-1, the J call TRBJ2-3, with D perhaps assigned TRBD1 or TRBD2 (6 bases each). The germline V and J ends were trimmed by 3 bases and 5 bases, with 15 bases remaining between them. The CDR3 is made up of 14 amino acids. Germline V gives CDR1 DFQATT, CDR2 SNEGSKA (reference sequence). Here the CDR3 DNA reads TGCAGTGCTAGCGTGACGGGGGCTGGAGATACGCAGTATTTT. Protein: CSASVTGAGDTQYF.

This clonotype was detected many times. V gene TRBV18 combines with J gene TRBJ2-4, with 7 bases identical to TRBD1. Germline V lookup: CDR1 KGHSH, CDR2 LQKENI. The CDR3 has 21 residues. V lost 2 bases and J lost 4; bases outside the gene matches: 23. Here the CDR3 DNA reads TGTGCCAGCTCACCAATCTCGTTTCTCCCTCGAGGGGGACAGACGAAAAACATTCAGTACTTC. Amino acids: CASSPISFLPRGGQTKNIQYF.

The table lists this clonotype with a few counts. This chain connects TRBV20-1 to TRBJ1-6, with 7 positions matching TRBD1. Germline V CDR1 and CDR2: DFQATT, SNEGSKA (reference sequence). The CDR3 extends over 15 amino acids. V lost 6 bases to trimming and J lost 2 bases; unmatched junction nucleotides: 7. The CDR3 nucleotides are TGCAGTGCGCCCGACAGGGAGCCCTATAATTCACCCCTCCACTTT. This gives the protein CSAPDREPYNSPLHF.

This clonotype showed up many times. CDR3 in amino acids: CSAREPPGQGVYGYTF. CDR3 DNA: TGCAGTGCTAGAGAACCCCCGGGACAGGGAGTCTATGGCTACACCTTC. The rearrangement joins TRBV20-1 to TRBJ1-2, with 9 bases lining up with TRBD1. Germline assignment: CDR1 DFQATT and CDR2 SNEGSKA (reference sequence). This CDR3 is 16 amino acids long. The V gene end was trimmed by 0 bases and the J gene end by 4 bases; junction bases not matched to a gene: 9.

This clonotype was counted at least ten times. V is TRBV5-1 and J is TRBJ1-1; D unresolved. The germline CDR1 and CDR2 sequences are SGHRS and YFSETQ. This CDR3 has 14 residues. Trimming cost V 1 base and J 1 base, with 8 bases left between them. The CDR3 sequence is CASSLTATNTEAFF. The CDR3 DNA is TGCGCCAGCAGCTTGACGGCAACGAACACTGAAGCTTTCTTT.

This clonotype is medium-sized (0.01 to 0.1%) within its sample. This rearrangement joins TRBV7-9 to TRBJ1-1; 7 bases align to TRBD1. The V gene's germline CDR1 is SEHNR and CDR2 FQNEAQ (reference sequence). The V and J ends lost 3 bases and 7 bases, in that order; junction bases with no gene match: 5. This CDR3 spans 13 amino acids. The CDR3 DNA reads TGTGCCAGCAGCTTGGACAGGAGGATTGAAGCTTTCTTT. This codes for CASSLDRRIEAFF. Full variable domain (missing parts from reference TRBV7-9 and TRBJ1-1): DTGVSQNPRHKITKRGQNVTFRCDPISEHNRLYWYRQTLGQGPEFLTYFQNEAQLEKSRLLSDRFSAERPKGSFSTLEIQRTEQGDSAMYLCASSLDRRIEAFFGQGTRLTVV.

This clonotype was seen repeatedly, ten times or more. The chain links TRBV5-1 to TRBJ1-1; the D gene is possibly TRBD1 (5 bases). CDR3 length equals 15 residues. V was pared by 0 bases and J by 1 base, with 10 bases between. Germline CDR1 is SGHRS and CDR2 is YFSETQ. The CDR3 DNA follows: TGCGCCAGCAGCTTGGATGTCGGGGGGAACACTGAAGCTTTCTTT. This encodes CASSLDVGGNTEAFF.

The chain recombines TRBV5-1 with TRBJ2-2, with a weak D call TRBD2 (5 bases). The CDR3 loop spans 15 amino acids. The ends were cut back, 5 bases at V and 7 bases at J, with 18 bases in the middle. Germline V CDR1 and CDR2: SGHRS, YFSETQ. CDR3 sequence: CASSPGLGGGGELFF. Written as DNA, the CDR3 is TGCGCCAGCAGTCCCGGGCTCGGAGGTGGCGGGGAGCTGTTTTTT.

This clonotype was observed at least ten times. The rearrangement uses TRBV6-6 and TRBJ2-7; D is perhaps TRBD1 or TRBD2 (6 bases each). The V gene's germline CDR1 is MNHNY and CDR2 SVGAGI (reference sequence). The CDR3 spans 14 residues. The ends were cut back, 8 bases at V and 4 bases at J, with 18 bases in the middle. The CDR3 here is CASAGRQGRYEQYF. In nucleotides, the CDR3 is TGTGCCAGCGCGGGTCGGCAGGGGAGGTACGAGCAGTACTTC.

This clonotype was counted ten times or more. The CDR3, as DNA: TGTGCCAGCAGCGAGGACAGGGCGCGACAGCCCCAGCATTTT. Translating gives CASSEDRARQPQHF. The rearrangement uses TRBV2 and TRBJ1-5, with 8 bases aligning to TRBD1. The CDR3 is made up of 14 amino acids. In germline, CDR1 is SNHLY, CDR2 FYNNEI. J lost 7 bases, V lost 6 bases, and 8 bases had no gene match.

This clonotype was counted many times. The V and J genes are TRBV5-6 and TRBJ1-1; D perhaps matches TRBD1 (6 bases). From germline, CDR1 is SGHDT and CDR2 YYEEEE. V was shortened by 5 bases and J by 13 bases, with 21 bases between the two germline ends. This CDR3 has 13 residues. CDR3 amino acids: CASSLGGPGRGFF. CDR3 nucleotide sequence: TGTGCCAGCAGTCTCGGGGGCCCTGGTCGTGGTTTCTTT. The whole variable domain, remainder taken from reference TRBV5-6 and TRBJ1-1, is DAGVTQSPTHLIKTRGQQVTLRCSPKSGHDTVSWYQQALGQGPQFIFQYYEEEERQRGNFPDRFSGHQFPNYSSELNVNALLLGDSALYLCASSLGGPGRGFFGQGTRLTVV.

The sample holds many counts of this clonotype. The chain links TRBV18 to TRBJ2-1; D call uncertain. From germline, CDR1 is KGHSH and CDR2 LQKENI. The CDR3 runs 12 residues. Deletions cut 3 bases from V and 5 bases from J, with 5 bases between. CDR3 protein: CASSPGNNEQFF. The CDR3 nucleotides are TGTGCCAGCTCACCTGGGAACAATGAGCAGTTCTTC.